The 17 T cell receptor beta chains reported below all come from one sample, sequenced in a study of cytomegalovirus exposure and HLA in healthy donors. The study ran its PCR with 60 Vbeta and 13 Jbeta primers. Clones were sequenced by immunoSEQ multiplex PCR, and TCRdb holds only the in-frame ones, with some missing. The table lists about 140,000 clones, approximately 80% of them singletons, with about 2% in the top ten. Sequenced sample: PBMCs. The origin of the receptors is a man in his forties in good health and CMV-seronegative.

The chain has TRBV5-6 and TRBJ2-3; possibly TRBD1 for D (5 bases). Deletions cut 1 base from V and 2 bases from J, with 8 bases between. Per the germline V gene, CDR1 is SGHDT and CDR2 is YYEEEE. CDR3 size: 14 residues. CDR3 in DNA: TGTGCCAGCAGCTTGCAGGGAAACACAGATACGCAGTATTTT. This encodes CASSLQGNTDTQYF.

The chain combines TRBV28 with TRBJ1-6, with no clear D. Germline CDR1 and CDR2: MDHEN and SYDVKM. Trimming shortened V by 10 bases and J by 6 bases, and 10 bases separated the two germline ends. The CDR3 is 12 residues long. The CDR3 spells CAIRGPNSPLHF. For the CDR3, the DNA is TGTGCCATACGTGGCCCTAATTCACCCCTCCACTTT.

V usage is TRBV7-6 and J usage is TRBJ1-3, with 9 bases lining up with TRBD1. After removal of 5 bases from V and 1 base from J, the junction contained 15 bases not matched to a gene. Looked up from germline, CDR1 is SGHVS and CDR2 is FNYEAQ. CDR3 size: 19 residues. CDR3 nucleotide sequence: TGTGCCAGCAGCCCCGCCCTTCGGGGACAGGGTAGATCTGGAAACACCATATATTTT. This gives the protein CASSPALRGQGRSGNTIYF.

The chain employs TRBV27 and TRBJ2-2; 12 positions match TRBD1. Germline V gives CDR1 MNHEY, CDR2 SMNVEV (reference sequence). V shed 2 bases and J 6 bases; nucleotides not matched to a gene: 1. CDR3 size: 15 residues. The CDR3 sequence: CASSLGTGGSGELFF. In DNA form, the CDR3 reads TGTGCCAGCAGTTTAGGGACAGGGGGCTCCGGGGAGCTGTTTTTT.

This rearrangement joins TRBV6-1 to TRBJ2-7; 8 nucleotides agree with TRBD1. Looked up from germline, CDR1 is MNHNS and CDR2 is SASEGT. J gave up 5 bases and V 0 bases, and 9 bases lay outside the gene matches. The CDR3 has 16 amino acids. The CDR3 coding sequence is TGTGCCAGCAGTGAAGCCGATGGACAGGGTGCACACGAGCAGTACTTC. Its translation is CASSEADGQGAHEQYF.

The chain joins TRBV11-3 to TRBJ2-5; TRBD2 matches 14 bases. Trimming took 0 bases from V and 1 from J; bases not matched to a gene: 4. From germline, CDR1 is SGHNT and CDR2 YENEEA. This CDR3 comprises 18 residues. CDR3 residues: CASSLEPGLAGGQETQYF. The CDR3 nucleotides are TGTGCCAGCAGCTTAGAACCCGGACTAGCGGGAGGCCAAGAGACCCAGTACTTC.

This clone was seen a handful of times. This chain joins TRBV6-4 and TRBJ2-3; the match to TRBD2 covers 10 bases. Trimming cost V 4 bases and J 4 bases; bases outside gene matches: 5. In germline, CDR1 is MRHNA, CDR2 SNTAGT. The CDR3 loop spans 15 amino acids. The CDR3 region is CASSVSSGGPDTQYF. CDR3 DNA sequence: TGTGCCAGCAGTGTATCTAGCGGGGGCCCAGATACGCAGTATTTT.

The rearrangement joins TRBV2 to TRBJ1-2; the D gene is possibly TRBD1 (5 bases). CDR3 length: 13 amino acids. The germline gives CDR1 SNHLY, CDR2 FYNNEI. Trimming removed 4 bases at V and 4 bases at J, with 10 bases between. Here the CDR3 reads CASSGTGLYGYTF. The DNA of the CDR3 is TGTGCCAGCAGTGGGACGGGACTCTATGGCTACACCTTC.

As to this clone: Because the CDR3's place on the DNA is in doubt, the DNA is left out and the CDR3 is given as listed by TCRdb. The V and J genes are TRBV27 and TRBJ2-2; no check of the table's D call, TRBD2, against the DNA was made. Germline V gives CDR1 MNHEY, CDR2 SMNVEV (reference sequence). The CDR3 is made up of 15 amino acids, end residues included. This chain's CDR3 is CASSSSTTPSGELFF.

The chain recombines TRBV21-1 with TRBJ1-4; TRBD1, as called in the table, went unchecked against the DNA. TRBV21-1 is deemed a pseudogene. This CDR3 has 15 residues. CDR3 coding DNA: TGTGCCAGCAGCAAAGCGAGGACAGTTGGCGAAAAACTGTTTTTT. This encodes CASSKARTVGEKLFF.

This chain links TRBV19 with TRBJ1-3; TRBD1 might be the D (5 bases). Trimming took 6 bases from V and 0 from J, leaving 12 bases between them. The CDR3 is 15 residues long. CDR1 and CDR2 from the germline V gene are LNHDA and SQIVND (reference sequence). DNA of the CDR3: TGTGCCAGTAGAAGGGACTCCCTCTCTGGAAACACCATATATTTT. It yields the protein CASRRDSLSGNTIYF. The whole variable domain, filled in from reference TRBV19 and TRBJ1-3, reads DGGITQSPKYLFRKEGQNVTLSCEQNLNHDAMYWYRQDPGQGLRLIYYSQIVNDFQKGDIAEGYSVSREKKESFPLTVTSAQKNPTAFYLCASRRDSLSGNTIYFGEGSWLTVV.

The chain has TRBV5-1 and TRBJ1-4; no clear D gene. Deletions cut 2 bases from V and 8 bases from J, with 10 bases between. There are 13 residues in the CDR3. The V gene's germline CDR1 is SGHRS and CDR2 YFSETQ. CDR3 coding DNA: TGCGCCAGCAGCTTCCAGAGGAACGAAAAACTGTTTTTT. The encoded protein is CASSFQRNEKLFF.

The chain has TRBV28 and TRBJ2-5; 7 nucleotides agree with TRBD1. The end of the DNA is better explained by TRBJ2-7, so the J call may be wrong. Germline CDR1 and CDR2: MDHEN and SYDVKM. This CDR3 is built from 14 residues. The CDR3 bases are TGTGCCAGCAGTTACAGGGGCGGCACCTACGAGCAGTACTTC. Its protein product is CASSYRGGTYEQYF.

The chain links TRBV19 to TRBJ1-5; D unclear. V was cut by 2 bases and J by 5 bases, with 4 bases left in between. Germline V CDR1 and CDR2: LNHDA, SQIVND (reference sequence). The length of the CDR3 is 12 residues. CDR3 in amino acids: CASSISDQPQHF. The CDR3 DNA sequence: TGTGCCAGTAGTATATCAGATCAGCCCCAGCATTTT.

The V gene is TRBV7-9, the J gene TRBJ2-1, with 8 positions matching TRBD1. The ends lost 5 bases at V and 1 base at J; junction bases unmatched: 10. Germline V lookup: CDR1 SEHNR, CDR2 FQNEAQ (reference sequence). CDR3 length equals 17 residues. The CDR3 region has the DNA TGTGCCAGCAGCCATTCGATGGACAGGGCGTCCTACAATGAGCAGTTCTTC. It codes for CASSHSMDRASYNEQFF.

The gene calls are TRBV7-7 and TRBJ1-1, with a possible D match to TRBD1 (5 bases). CDR3 size: 15 residues. CDR1 is SSHAT, CDR2 FNYEAQ, per germline (reference sequence). The germline V and J ends were trimmed by 5 bases and 2 bases, with 15 bases remaining between them. In nucleotides, the CDR3 is TGTGCCAGCAGCCCGTGGAAGGGGCTTAACACTGAAGCTTTCTTT. Its translation is CASSPWKGLNTEAFF.

J is TRBJ1-1 and V is TRBV18; D unresolved. The germline gives CDR1 KGHSH, CDR2 LQKENI. V gave up 3 bases and J gave up 1 base, with 6 bases separating them. The CDR3 sequence is 13 residues long. CDR3: CASSPRGNTEAFF. As DNA, the CDR3 is TGTGCCAGCTCACCGCGGGGGAACACTGAAGCTTTCTTT.